The 20 T cell receptor beta chains reported below all come from one sample, sequenced in a study of shared clonotypes between healthy human individuals (dated by TCRdb to 2018 to 2021). CD8 naive samples consisted of CD45RO-negative cells that were positively selected for CCR7, yielding a CD45RA+CCR7+ population without TemRA cells. Libraries were prepared through the immunoSEQ multiplex PCR assay. The immuneACCESS repertoire file appears here via TCRdb, limited to in-frame rearrangements. These files lack a portion of the clones; in checked studies, under half of the deficit traces to unresolved V genes, and the cause of the others is not known. This sample is represented by 550,000 to 750,000 clones; nearly 97% of them were singletons. Together, the top ten hold less than 0.13% of the sample. Sequences were obtained from naive CD8+ T cells sorted from blood. Explained via the paper, the cell subset or site label denotes: CD45RA+CCR7+. These receptors all stem from a woman aged 25-40 years in good health.

This clone showed up just a few times. The genes are TRBV19 and TRBJ1-1; the D is unclear. The V gene's germline CDR1 is LNHDA and CDR2 SQIVND (reference sequence). V was pared by 3 bases and J by 1 base, with 12 bases between. The CDR3 totals 15 residues. The CDR3 protein is CASSIYGDGNTEAFF. The CDR3 DNA is TGTGCCAGTAGTATTTACGGGGATGGGAACACTGAAGCTTTCTTT.

J is TRBJ2-5 and V is TRBV27, with D possibly TRBD2 on 5 matching bases. The CDR3 has 16 amino acids. CDR1 and CDR2 from the germline V gene are MNHEY and SMNVEV (reference sequence). V lost 7 bases to trimming and J lost 4 bases, with 22 bases between them. This CDR3 is CASTERWRGKVETQYF. The CDR3 bases are TGTGCCAGCACCGAGCGGTGGAGAGGGAAGGTAGAGACCCAGTACTTC.

The chain links TRBV14 to TRBJ2-7, with TRBD2 matching 8 bases. Germline values: CDR1 SGHDN, CDR2 FVKESK. V lost 4 bases, J lost 6 bases, and 8 bases stayed unmatched. This CDR3 region has 14 residues. The CDR3 loop reads CASSLRGLGLEQYF. CDR3 nucleotides: TGTGCCAGCAGCCTCCGGGGACTAGGGCTCGAGCAGTACTTC.

This rearrangement joins TRBV19 to TRBJ2-7; D is undetermined. V lost 4 bases and J 1 base, leaving 8 bases between the germline ends. Looked up from germline, CDR1 is LNHDA and CDR2 is SQIVND (reference sequence). This CDR3 contains 13 residues. CDR3 protein: CASSRSVSYEQYF. CDR3 sequence (DNA): TGTGCCAGTAGTAGGAGTGTTTCCTACGAGCAGTACTTC.

The chain links TRBV10-2 to TRBJ2-7, with no clear D. V was pared by 2 bases and J by 7 bases, with 15 bases between. The V gene's germline CDR1 is WSHSY and CDR2 SAAADI. The CDR3 is made up of 14 amino acids. For the CDR3, the DNA is TGCGCCAGCAGTGAGGTGGATTCCTCGTCGGAGCAGTACTTC. Its protein is CASSEVDSSSEQYF.

This chain joins TRBV10-3 and TRBJ2-7; 8 nucleotides agree with TRBD1. Germline trimming cut 7 bases from V and 2 bases from J; bases unmatched to any gene: 4. Germline CDR1 reads ENHRY; CDR2 reads SYGVKD. There are 13 residues in the CDR3. The chain's CDR3 is CAIMDREPYEQYF. In DNA, the CDR3 is TGTGCCATCATGGACAGGGAGCCCTACGAGCAGTACTTC.

The chain combines TRBV5-1 with TRBJ1-1, with a tentative D call TRBD1 (5 bases). Per germline, CDR1 SGHRS and CDR2 YFSETQ. Deletions cut 5 bases from V and 1 base from J, with 9 bases between. The CDR3 is made up of 13 amino acids. This CDR3 is CASRQGRNTEAFF. DNA of the CDR3: TGCGCCAGCAGGCAGGGTAGGAACACTGAAGCTTTCTTT.

As regards this clone: The sample carries other DNA sequences with the same CDR3. The chain links TRBV27 to TRBJ2-5, with 7 bases identical to TRBD1. Germline loops: CDR1 MNHEY, CDR2 SMNVEV (reference sequence). Losses at the gene ends were 5 bases for V and 1 base for J; bases not matched to a gene: 4. The CDR3 loop spans 14 amino acids. The CDR3 sequence is CASSLRDSQETQYF. CDR3 coding DNA: TGTGCCAGCAGTCTCCGGGACAGCCAAGAGACCCAGTACTTC.

V and J are TRBV6-5 and TRBJ2-7; either TRBD1 or TRBD2 may fit D (5 bases each). Germline V gene sequence: CDR1 MNHEY, CDR2 SVGAGI. The CDR3 extends over 14 amino acids. V shed 4 bases and J shed 2 bases, with 12 bases lying between them. The CDR3 spells CASSSGTGTYEQYF. Written as DNA, the CDR3 is TGTGCCAGCAGTTCCGGGACGGGAACCTACGAGCAGTACTTC.

V and J are TRBV6-6 and TRBJ2-1; TRBD2 agrees at 8 bases. The CDR3 runs 16 residues. With V trimmed by 0 bases and J by 6 bases, 7 bases remained unmatched. Looked up from germline, CDR1 is MNHNY and CDR2 is SVGAGI (reference sequence). The CDR3 DNA is TGTGCCAGCAGTTACTCTTCGGGAGGGCTGGGCAATGAGCAGTTCTTC. Translation gives CASSYSSGGLGNEQFF.

The CDR3 DNA reads TGCGCCAGCAGCCTCCGACTAGCGGGCACAGATACGCAGTATTTT. Its translation: CASSLRLAGTDTQYF. V is TRBV4-1 and J is TRBJ2-3; TRBD2 agrees at 9 bases. The ends lost 4 bases at V and 1 base at J; junction bases unmatched: 3. Looked up from germline, CDR1 is MGHRA and CDR2 is YSYEKL. The CDR3 sequence is 15 residues long.

The rearrangement uses TRBV2 and TRBJ1-5; D is undetermined. The CDR3 covers 14 residues. V was pared by 8 bases and J by 0 bases, with 11 bases between. The germline gives CDR1 SNHLY, CDR2 FYNNEI. The CDR3 is CASVDPYSNQPQHF. CDR3 nucleotides: TGTGCCAGCGTAGACCCGTATAGCAATCAGCCCCAGCATTTT.

The chain links TRBV4-1 to TRBJ2-1; 7 nucleotides align to TRBD1. The CDR3 is 15 residues long. CDR1 is MGHRA and CDR2 is YSYEKL in the germline V gene. V trimming: 1 base; J trimming: 9 bases; junction bases outside the gene matches: 9. The CDR3 loop reads CASSQGTGWKGEQFF. The CDR3 DNA follows: TGCGCCAGCAGCCAAGGGACAGGTTGGAAGGGTGAGCAGTTCTTC.

The chain joins TRBV29-1 to TRBJ2-1; D remains ambiguous. V lost 0 bases, J lost 0 bases, and 12 bases lay in between. The CDR3 runs to 16 residues. Per germline, CDR1 SQVTM and CDR2 ANQGSEA. CDR3 coding DNA: TGCAGCGTTGAAGATCCTGGTCTGAGCTCCTACAATGAGCAGTTCTTC. The encoded protein is CSVEDPGLSSYNEQFF.

V and J are TRBV27 and TRBJ2-7, with 11 bases fitting TRBD2. The V segment lost 0 bases and the J segment 6 bases; nucleotides outside the gene matches: 4. Germline V gene lookup returns CDR1 MNHEY and CDR2 SMNVEV (reference sequence). This CDR3 region has 15 residues. CDR3 region: CASSLSVLAGGEQYF. CDR3 sequence (DNA): TGTGCCAGCAGTTTATCGGTTCTAGCGGGAGGCGAGCAGTACTTC.

This chain links TRBV27 with TRBJ2-7; D call uncertain. V lost 2 bases, J lost 0 bases, and 11 bases lay in between. This CDR3 has 15 amino acids. Germline V lookup: CDR1 MNHEY, CDR2 SMNVEV (reference sequence). Here the CDR3 reads CASSLSPQSSYEQYF. CDR3 nucleotides: TGTGCCAGCAGTTTAAGTCCGCAGAGCTCCTACGAGCAGTACTTC.

The chain carries TRBV4-1 and TRBJ1-2; possibly TRBD1 for D (5 bases). The CDR3 is 14 amino acids. Germline V CDR1 and CDR2: MGHRA, YSYEKL. The V and J ends lost 4 bases and 5 bases respectively, with 14 bases between them. The CDR3 bases are TGCGCCAGCAGCCCTAACCAGGGAACTTATGGCTACACCTTC. As protein: CASSPNQGTYGYTF.

Only one count was recorded for this clone. Different DNA sequences within this sample yield the same CDR3. The chain is built from TRBV19 and TRBJ1-1, with D perhaps matching TRBD1 (5 bases). Germline V CDR1 and CDR2: LNHDA, SQIVND (reference sequence). The V and J ends lost 3 bases and 1 base respectively, with 6 bases between them. The CDR3 runs to 13 residues. The CDR3 DNA sequence: TGTGCCAGTAGTATTCAGGGGAACACTGAAGCTTTCTTT. It codes for CASSIQGNTEAFF.

The J gene is TRBJ2-7, the V gene TRBV27; D unresolved. V shed 1 base and J shed 0 bases, with 10 bases lying between them. This CDR3 has 15 residues. Germline V CDR1 and CDR2: MNHEY, SMNVEV (reference sequence). CDR3 protein: CASSLYPKSSYEQYF. The CDR3 nucleotides read TGTGCCAGCAGTTTATATCCCAAAAGCTCCTACGAGCAGTACTTC.

This clone was seen only once. This chain joins TRBV6-5 and TRBJ2-5; the D is unclear. Gene TRBJ2-7 matches the end of the DNA better, so the J call may be wrong. CDR3 size: 14 residues. Per germline, CDR1 MNHEY and CDR2 SVGAGI. The CDR3 DNA follows: TGTGCCAGCAGTTACTCTTCCAGACCCTACGAGCAGTACTTC. This translates into CASSYSSRPYEQYF.